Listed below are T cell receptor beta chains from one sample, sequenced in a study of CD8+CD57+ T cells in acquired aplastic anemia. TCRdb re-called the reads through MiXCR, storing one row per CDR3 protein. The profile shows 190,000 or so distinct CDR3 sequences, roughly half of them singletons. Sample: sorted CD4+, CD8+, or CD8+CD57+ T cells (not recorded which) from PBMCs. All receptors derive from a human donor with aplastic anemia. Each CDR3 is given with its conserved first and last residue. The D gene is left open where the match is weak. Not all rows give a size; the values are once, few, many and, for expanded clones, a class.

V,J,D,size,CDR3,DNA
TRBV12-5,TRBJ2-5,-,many,CASGLGTKETQYF,TGTGCTAGTGGTTTGGGGACAAAAGAGACCCAGTACTTC
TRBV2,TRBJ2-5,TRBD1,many,CASRVQGAYQETQYF,TGTGCCAGCAGGGTACAGGGGGCTTACCAAGAGACCCAGTACTTC
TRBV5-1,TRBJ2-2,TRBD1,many,CASSVDRPTGELFF,TGCGCCAGCAGCGTGGACAGGCCCACCGGGGAGCTGTTTTTT
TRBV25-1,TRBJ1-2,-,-,CASSDRTGYHGYTF,TGTGCCAGCAGTGACCGAACAGGGTATCATGGCTACACCTTC
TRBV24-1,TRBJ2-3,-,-,CAVRGAGGGTDKQYF,TGTGCCGTCCGAGGGGCAGGAGGAGGGACAGATAAGCAGTATTTT
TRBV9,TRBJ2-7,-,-,CASSGGNKGGYEQYF,TGTGCCAGCAGTGGAGGCAATAAGGGAGGTTACGAGCAGTACTTC
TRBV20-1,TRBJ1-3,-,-,CSARQPSGNTIYF,TGCAGTGCTAGACAGCCTTCTGGAAACACCATATATTTT
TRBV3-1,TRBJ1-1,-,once,CTSSRNQGLGEAFF,TGTACCAGCAGCCGAAACCAGGGCCTCGGTGAAGCTTTCTTT
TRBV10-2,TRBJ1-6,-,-,CASSLAVGGRNSPLHF,TGCGCCAGCAGCTTGGCCGTCGGGGGACGAAATTCACCCCTCCACTTT
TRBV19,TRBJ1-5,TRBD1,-,CASDMGQASPRHF,TGCGCCAGTGATATGGGACAGGCCTCCCCCCGGCATTTT
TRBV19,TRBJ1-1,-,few,CASSSRREVNTEAFF,TGTGCCAGTAGTTCTCGGAGGGAGGTGAACACTGAAGCTTTCTTT
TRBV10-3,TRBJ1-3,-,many,CAISGGRSGNTIYF,TGTGCCATCAGTGGGGGGCGCTCTGGAAACACCATATATTTT
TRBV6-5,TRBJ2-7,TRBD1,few,CASSFRDRGIYEQYF,TGTGCCAGCAGTTTCCGGGACAGGGGAATTTACGAGCAGTACTTC
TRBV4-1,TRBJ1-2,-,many,CASSQVGLRIRNGYTF,TGCGCCAGCAGCCAAGTGGGACTGCGGATCAGAAATGGCTACACCTTC
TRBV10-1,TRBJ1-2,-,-,CASSESGTNYGYTF,TGCGCCAGCAGTGAGTCGGGGACTAACTATGGCTACACCTTC